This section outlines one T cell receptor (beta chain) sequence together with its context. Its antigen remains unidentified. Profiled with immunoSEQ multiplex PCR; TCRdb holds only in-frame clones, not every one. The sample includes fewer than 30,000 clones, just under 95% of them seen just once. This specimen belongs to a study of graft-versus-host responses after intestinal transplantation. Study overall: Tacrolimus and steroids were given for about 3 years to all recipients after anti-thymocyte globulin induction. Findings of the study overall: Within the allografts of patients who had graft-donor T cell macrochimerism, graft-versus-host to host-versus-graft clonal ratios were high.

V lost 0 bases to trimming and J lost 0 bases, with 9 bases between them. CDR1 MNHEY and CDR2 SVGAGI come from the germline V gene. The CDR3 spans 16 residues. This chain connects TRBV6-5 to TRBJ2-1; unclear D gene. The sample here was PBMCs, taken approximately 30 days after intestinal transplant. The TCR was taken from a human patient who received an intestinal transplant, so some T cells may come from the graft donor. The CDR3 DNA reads TGTGCCAGCAGTTACTCCGGTTTGGGCTCCTACAATGAGCAGTTCTTC. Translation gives CASSYSGLGSYNEQFF.